What follows are 3 T cell receptor beta chains derived from one specimen sequenced in a study of metastatic and nonmetastatic thyroid tumors. With MiXCR, TCRdb reprocessed the PCR reads. The sample includes tens of thousands of clones, under 15% of them seen just once. No treatment had been given to any patient before thyroid surgery. Sequenced input: tumor tissue. All receptors come from a female donor with papillary thyroid cancer or a benign thyroid nodule (not recorded which). Some clones in this sample may be carry-over from other donors' samples.

This clone was detected ten times or more. The chain recombines TRBV20-1 with TRBJ2-7; D perhaps matches TRBD2 (6 bases). Per the germline V gene, CDR1 is DFQATT and CDR2 is SNEGSKA (reference sequence). The CDR3 runs to 12 residues. Trimming shortened V by 4 bases and J by 3 bases, and 10 bases separated the two germline ends. Here the CDR3 DNA reads TGCAGTGCTAAGTGGAGGGGCTACGAGCAGTACTTC. It codes for CSAKWRGYEQYF.

This clone was observed at least ten times. This rearrangement joins TRBV28 to TRBJ2-5, with 9 bases that match TRBD1. The trim removed 6 bases at V and 4 bases at J, leaving 0 bases unmatched. The CDR3 extends over 12 amino acids. Looked up from germline, CDR1 is MDHEN and CDR2 is SYDVKM. CDR3 sequence reads: CASRTGGETQYF. For the CDR3, the DNA is TGTGCCAGCAGGACAGGGGGAGAGACCCAGTACTTC. The entire variable domain, with the rest obtained from reference TRBV28 and TRBJ2-5, is as follows: DVKVTQSSRYLVKRTGEKVFLECVQDMDHENMFWYRQDPGLGLRLIYFSYDVKMKEKGDIPEGYSVSREKKERFSLILESASTNQTSMYLCASRTGGETQYFGPGTRLLVL.

This clone was picked up many times. The sample contains more than one DNA sequence encoding this CDR3. The chain employs TRBV4-1 and TRBJ1-4; D not certain. Germline V gene sequence: CDR1 MGHRA, CDR2 YSYEKL. Trimming left V 4 bases short and J 4 bases short, with 13 bases between. The CDR3 totals 15 residues. CDR3 coding DNA: TGCGCCAGCAGCCGTGGTGAGCTTTATAATGAAAAACTGTTTTTT. Encoded protein: CASSRGELYNEKLFF.